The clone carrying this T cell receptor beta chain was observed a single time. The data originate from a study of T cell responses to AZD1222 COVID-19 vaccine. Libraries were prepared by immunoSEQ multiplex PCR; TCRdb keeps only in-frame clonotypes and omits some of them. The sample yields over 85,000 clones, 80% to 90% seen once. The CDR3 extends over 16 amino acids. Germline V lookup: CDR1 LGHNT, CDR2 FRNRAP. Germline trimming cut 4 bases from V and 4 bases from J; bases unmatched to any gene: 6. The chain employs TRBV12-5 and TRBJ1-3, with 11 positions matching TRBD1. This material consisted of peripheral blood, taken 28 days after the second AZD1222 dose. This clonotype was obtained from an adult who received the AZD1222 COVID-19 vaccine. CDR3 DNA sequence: TGTGCTAGTGGTTCCGGACAGGGGGCTCAGGGAAACACCATATATTTT. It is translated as CASGSGQGAQGNTIYF.